Listed below are T cell receptor beta chains from one sample, sequenced in a study of early T cells in non-severe SARS-CoV-2 infection. TCRdb itself ran the 5' RACE reads through MiXCR, one entry per CDR3 protein. The data hold roughly 100,000 distinct CDR3 sequences, with 13% to 15% observed a single time. Sequencing used whole blood. Receptors originate from an adult who was a healthcare worker with PCR-confirmed SARS-CoV-2 infection or an uninfected control (not recorded which). Each CDR3 is given with its conserved first and last residue. Each record gives: J gene, clone size, CDR3 length, D gene, V gene, CDR3 protein, CDR3 DNA. A D gene is named only where the DNA matches it firmly. Size values are once, few and many counts, or a class for expanded clones, and some rows have none.

TRBJ1-3	many	15	TRBD1	TRBV7-3	CASSLAQQGMYTIYF	TGTGCCAGCAGCTTAGCACAACAGGGGATGTACACCATATATTTT
TRBJ2-2	-	15	-	TRBV29-1	CSVEELESNTGELFF	TGCAGCGTTGAAGAACTGGAGTCGAACACCGGGGAGCTGTTTTTT
TRBJ2-7	-	13	-	TRBV28	CASSTGEIYEQYF	TGTGCCAGCAGTACCGGGGAGATCTACGAGCAGTACTTC
TRBJ2-1	-	14	TRBD2	TRBV6-5	CASTNYAGEVEQFF	TGTGCCAGCACTAATTATGCGGGGGAAGTTGAGCAGTTCTTC
TRBJ2-2	-	15	-	TRBV6-6	CASSLTGAYTGELFF	TGTGCCAGCAGTTTAACCGGGGCTTACACCGGGGAGCTGTTTTTT
TRBJ1-4	-	17	-	TRBV28	CASSLPGTGLFDEKLFF	TGTGCCAGCAGTTTGCCGGGGACTGGTTTGTTTGATGAAAAACTGTTTTTT
TRBJ2-7	-	15	-	TRBV6-2/TRBV6-3	CASRAVRDSTYEQYF	TGTGCCAGCAGGGCTGTCCGGGACTCGACCTACGAGCAGTACTTC
TRBJ2-7	-	13	-	TRBV20-1	CSAQDSSSYEQYF	TGCAGTGCTCAGGACAGCAGCTCCTACGAGCAGTACTTC
TRBJ2-7	few	14	-	TRBV12-3/TRBV12-4	CASGAGGIRYEQYF	TGTGCCAGCGGGGCAGGGGGGATAAGGTACGAGCAGTACTTC
TRBJ2-5	few	15	TRBD2	TRBV10-3	CAISELTSGGETQYF	TGTGCCATCAGTGAGCTCACTAGCGGGGGGGAGACCCAGTACTTC
TRBJ2-1	-	18	TRBD2	TRBV5-1	CASSWPRTSGGPSNEQFF	TGCGCCAGCAGCTGGCCCAGGACTAGCGGGGGCCCCTCGAATGAGCAGTTCTTC
TRBJ2-7	few	12	TRBD1	TRBV28	CATGQGSYEQYF	TGTGCGACCGGACAGGGCTCCTACGAGCAGTACTTC
TRBJ2-5	few	17	TRBD1	TRBV12-3/TRBV12-4	CASSSTPDRGRLETQYF	TGTGCCAGCAGTTCGACCCCGGACAGGGGGCGCTTAGAGACCCAGTACTTC
TRBJ1-6	few	14	TRBD1	TRBV11-3	CASSRTGSNSPLHF	TGTGCCAGCAGCCGGACAGGGTCTAATTCACCCCTCCACTTT
TRBJ2-7	-	14	-	TRBV5-1	CASSLDTGYYEQYF	TGCGCCAGCAGCTTGGATACAGGGTATTACGAGCAGTACTTC
TRBJ1-6	few	13	TRBD1	TRBV29-1	CSVRTGGNSPLHF	TGCAGCGTTAGAACAGGGGGGAATTCACCCCTCCACTTT
TRBJ2-7	-	14	-	TRBV29-1	CSVITGHSSYEQYF	TGCAGCGTTATCACAGGGCACAGCTCCTACGAGCAGTACTTC
TRBJ1-6	-	14	TRBD1	TRBV20-1	CSAARDRADSPLHF	TGCAGTGCTGCCCGGGACAGGGCCGATTCACCCCTCCACTTT
TRBJ2-7	few	8	-	TRBV27	CASRPGNF	TGTGCCAGCAGACCGGGTAACTTC
TRBJ1-3	many	13	-	TRBV5-8	CASSLRAGDTIYF	TGTGCCAGCAGCTTGCGAGCCGGGGACACCATATATTTT
TRBJ1-2	few	13	-	TRBV11-2	CASSLAARGGYTF	TGTGCCAGCAGCTTAGCCGCAAGGGGCGGCTACACCTTC
TRBJ2-7	few	15	-	TRBV28	CASSFRRGRAYEQYF	TGTGCCAGCAGTTTTAGGAGGGGGAGGGCCTACGAGCAGTACTTC
TRBJ1-2	-	18	-	TRBV5-1	CASSLDPGQNNFNYGYTF	TGCGCCAGCAGCTTGGACCCAGGGCAGAACAACTTCAACTATGGCTACACCTTC
TRBJ2-3	many	16	-	TRBV7-9	CASSLDRLFSTDTQYF	TGTGCCAGCAGTCTCGACAGGCTCTTTAGCACAGATACGCAGTATTTT
TRBJ1-6	many	14	TRBD1	TRBV7-9	CASSNGQGASPLHF	TGTGCCAGCAGCAATGGACAGGGGGCTTCACCCCTCCACTTT
TRBJ1-1	-	14	-	TRBV2	CASSERARDTEAFF	TGTGCCAGCAGTGAGCGGGCCCGGGACACTGAAGCTTTCTTT
TRBJ2-5	once	14	-	TRBV5-4	CASSFRAVQETQYF	TGTGCCAGCAGCTTTAGGGCAGTCCAAGAGACCCAGTACTTC
TRBJ1-1	-	14	-	TRBV20-1	CSARDRQANTEAFF	TGCAGTGCTAGAGATCGACAGGCGAACACTGAAGCTTTCTTT
TRBJ2-6	many	15	-	TRBV7-2	CASSPGLSGANVLTF	TGTGCCAGCAGCCCCGGCCTCTCTGGGGCCAACGTCCTGACTTTC
TRBJ2-7	-	15	TRBD2	TRBV7-2	CASSLGLAGAYEQYF	TGTGCCAGCAGCTTAGGACTAGCGGGGGCCTACGAGCAGTACTTC
TRBJ1-6	-	18	TRBD1	TRBV9	CASSSPTGASSYNSPLHF	TGTGCCAGCAGCTCCCCGACAGGGGCGAGCTCCTATAATTCACCCCTCCACTTT
TRBJ2-3	-	15	-	TRBV7-2	CASSLAGGIADTQYF	TGTGCCAGCAGCTTAGCGGGGGGCATAGCAGATACGCAGTATTTT
TRBJ1-2	-	14	-	TRBV20-1	CSASRQELNYGYTF	TGCAGTGCTAGTCGACAGGAGCTTAACTATGGCTACACCTTC
TRBJ1-6	few	13	TRBD1	TRBV20-1	CSATGQGHSPLHF	TGCAGTGCAACGGGACAGGGCCATTCACCCCTCCACTTT
TRBJ1-1	few	13	-	TRBV6-1	CASSEVSNTEAFF	TGTGCCAGCAGTGAAGTAAGTAACACTGAAGCTTTCTTT
TRBJ2-3	-	15	TRBD2	TRBV20-1	CSARDVGRGTDTQYF	TGCAGTGCTAGAGATGTGGGGAGGGGCACAGATACGCAGTATTTT
TRBJ2-5	-	13	-	TRBV6-6	CASSPTEIETQYF	TGTGCCAGCAGCCCGACAGAAATAGAGACCCAGTACTTC
TRBJ1-4	-	14	-	TRBV10-3	CAISETTHNEKLFF	TGTGCCATCAGTGAAACAACTCATAATGAAAAACTGTTTTTT
TRBJ2-3	once	13	-	TRBV7-9	CASRISGGDTQYF	TGTGCCAGCAGGATAAGTGGCGGGGATACGCAGTATTTT
TRBJ2-7	-	13	TRBD1	TRBV28	CASITRGTGEQYF	TGTGCCAGCATAACCAGGGGGACGGGAGAGCAGTACTTC
TRBJ2-1	few	13	-	TRBV20-1	CSAGGANSNEQFF	TGCAGTGCTGGGGGGGCCAACTCCAATGAGCAGTTCTTC
TRBJ2-1	few	15	TRBD2	TRBV10-3	CAISDFSGGRNEQFF	TGTGCCATCAGTGACTTCTCGGGGGGGCGGAATGAGCAGTTCTTC
TRBJ2-5	few	12	TRBD1	TRBV29-1	CSGGQGQETQYF	TGCAGCGGGGGACAGGGGCAAGAGACCCAGTACTTC
TRBJ2-2	few	15	-	TRBV29-1	CSVEETSGVTGELFF	TGCAGCGTTGAAGAGACTTCCGGGGTCACCGGGGAGCTGTTTTTT
TRBJ1-5	many	14	TRBD1	TRBV28	CASDGQGPNQPQHF	TGTGCCAGCGACGGACAGGGCCCCAATCAGCCCCAGCATTTT
TRBJ2-7	many	11	TRBD1	TRBV11-1	CASSQGQGSYF	TGTGCCAGCAGCCAAGGACAGGGCTCGTACTTC
TRBJ2-3	-	17	TRBD2	TRBV6-2/TRBV6-3	CASSSHRSGGATDAQYF	TGTGCCAGCAGTTCCCACCGTAGCGGGGGGGCGACAGATGCGCAGTATTTT
TRBJ2-3	many	15	TRBD2	TRBV28	CASGPLLAGKDTQYF	TGTGCCAGCGGACCCCTACTAGCGGGGAAAGATACGCAGTATTTT
TRBJ2-5	-	13	-	TRBV9	CASSPRYRETQYF	TGTGCCAGCAGCCCCCGGTACCGAGAGACCCAGTACTTC
TRBJ2-4	-	13	TRBD1	TRBV11-2	CASSLDPDRDQYF	TGTGCCAGCAGCTTGGATCCGGACAGGGACCAGTACTTC
TRBJ2-7	few	12	-	TRBV20-1	CSAPTERYEQYF	TGCAGTGCCCCGACAGAGAGATACGAGCAGTACTTC
TRBJ2-1	-	15	-	TRBV7-8	CASSPYPGPYNEQFF	TGTGCCAGCAGCCCCTACCCGGGACCGTACAATGAGCAGTTCTTC
TRBJ1-1	-	13	-	TRBV5-1	CASSFSGEAEAFF	TGCGCCAGCAGCTTTTCAGGGGAAGCTGAAGCTTTCTTT
TRBJ2-7	-	14	TRBD1	TRBV5-1	CASNQGQVEYEQYF	TGCGCCAGCAATCAGGGACAGGTCGAGTACGAGCAGTACTTC
TRBJ2-1	-	17	-	TRBV11-3	CASSLDMGLGGSDEQFF	TGTGCCAGCAGCTTAGATATGGGTCTCGGCGGTAGCGATGAGCAGTTCTTC
TRBJ1-2	-	14	-	TRBV7-2	CASGGLEGIYGYTF	TGTGCCAGCGGTGGCTTGGAGGGTATCTATGGCTACACCTTC
TRBJ1-1	few	15	-	TRBV4-2	CASSQERRGMAEAFF	TGTGCCAGCAGCCAAGAACGGAGGGGTATGGCTGAAGCTTTCTTT